Each of the 28 T cell receptor beta chains below was sequenced from the same sample in a study of metastatic and nonmetastatic thyroid tumors. Patients underwent thyroid surgery, and none had received any treatment before it. With MiXCR, TCRdb called clones anew from the PCR reads. The sample consists of more than 90,000 clones, approximately 12% of them appearing once. Sequencing input: blood. The receptors come from a female donor with papillary thyroid cancer or a benign thyroid nodule (not recorded which). Some clones in this sample may be carry-over from other donors' samples.

This clone was counted at least ten times. V and J are TRBV20-1 and TRBJ1-1; D may be TRBD1 (6 bases). V was pared by 7 bases and J by 7 bases, with 16 bases between. Germline CDR1 is DFQATT and CDR2 is SNEGSKA (reference sequence). CDR3 size: 12 residues. DNA for the CDR3: TGCAGTGACTCCGAACAGGGAGTTGAAGCTTTCTTT. It codes for CSDSEQGVEAFF.

This clone was seen many times. V is TRBV28 and J is TRBJ2-6; D is perhaps TRBD2 (5 bases). Germline CDR1 is MDHEN and CDR2 is SYDVKM. V was clipped by 11 bases and J by 2 bases, with 10 bases between them. This CDR3 has 13 amino acids. CDR3 protein: CAVSSAGANVLTF. The CDR3, as DNA: TGTGCCGTCAGTAGCGCTGGGGCCAACGTCCTGACTTTC.

The table lists this clone with a few counts. This sequence joins TRBV12-3 or TRBV12-4 and TRBJ2-7; D perhaps matches TRBD1 (5 bases). Between the trimmed V and J ends, which lost 6 bases and 6 bases, there was a span of 21 bases. The CDR3 loop spans 15 amino acids. CDR3 nucleotides: TGTGCCAGCAGCCCCAGCAGGGTCCCCTTTGGCGAGCAGTACGTC. It specifies CASSPSRVPFGEQYV.

At least ten counts were recorded for this clone. This may stem from a read error, because a much larger clone lies one nucleotide away. The V and J genes are TRBV6-1 and TRBJ2-5, with TRBD1 identical over 7 bases. Germline CDR1 MNHNS, CDR2 SASEGT. V lost 9 bases to trimming and J lost 2 bases; unmatched junction nucleotides: 9. This CDR3 is 14 amino acids long. As DNA, the CDR3 is TGTGCCAGTCGAGGACAGGTTTTTCAAGAGACCCAGTACTTC. Amino acid sequence: CASRGQVFQETQYF.

This clone was counted at least ten times. Other nucleotide sequences from this sample produce the same CDR3. The V and J genes are TRBV19 and TRBJ2-2; D uncertain. Germline values: CDR1 LNHDA, CDR2 SQIVND (reference sequence). The CDR3 covers 14 residues. With 0 bases removed from V and 6 bases from J, the gap between germline ends came to 8 bases. CDR3 in DNA: TGTGCCAGTAGTATAGACCCCTCTGCCGGGGAGCTGTTTTTT. Protein product: CASSIDPSAGELFF.

CDR3 nucleotide sequence: TGCGCCAGCAGCTTGGGCACTAGCGGGAGCAATGAGCAGTTCTTC. It specifies CASSLGTSGSNEQFF. The chain uses TRBV5-1 and TRBJ2-1; TRBD2 aligns across 11 bases. This CDR3 has 15 amino acids. V shed 0 bases and J 6 bases; nucleotides not matched to a gene: 2. Germline V gives CDR1 SGHRS, CDR2 YFSETQ.

This clone was detected a few times. A much more abundant neighbour one base away suggests this may be a read error. In the same sample, other DNA sequences code for this CDR3. The rearrangement uses TRBV3-1 and TRBJ2-5; TRBD2 agrees at 12 bases. V gave up 3 bases and J gave up 5 bases; unmatched junction bases: 7. The germline gives CDR1 LGHDT, CDR2 YNNKEL (reference sequence). This CDR3 comprises 16 residues. This CDR3 reads CASSQLAGGPVETQYF. The CDR3 bases are TGTGCCAGCAGCCAGCTAGCGGGGGGGCCGGTGGAGACCCAGTACTTC.

This clone occurred many times. One base away lies a much larger clone, so this may be a sequencing read error. The V call is TRBV4-1, the J call TRBJ2-7; 8 bases match TRBD1. The germline gives CDR1 MGHRA, CDR2 YSYEKL. The CDR3 length is 15 residues. The chain's CDR3 is CASSQDAGQGYGQYF. The CDR3 nucleotides are TGCGCCAGCAGCCAAGATGCCGGACAGGGCTACGGGCAGTACTTC.

In its sample, this clone was seen many times. The rearrangement links TRBV29-1 to TRBJ1-1; 12 bases line up with TRBD1. Germline-derived CDR1 and CDR2 are SQVTM and ANQGSEA. There are 15 residues in the CDR3. J lost 3 bases, V lost 7 bases, and 9 bases had no gene match. The CDR3 nucleotides are TGCAGCGCAGAGGGGGACAGGGGGCTTTACACTGAAGCTTTCTTT. Its protein is CSAEGDRGLYTEAFF.

This clone was observed many times. The chain links TRBV28 to TRBJ1-2; a weak D match, TRBD1 (6 bases). V was pared by 5 bases and J by 7 bases, with 11 bases between. This CDR3 comprises 12 residues. In germline, CDR1 is MDHEN, CDR2 SYDVKM. The CDR3 DNA follows: TGTGCCAGCAGTGGAAACAGGGTTGGCTACACCTTC. This encodes CASSGNRVGYTF.

The sample holds many counts of this clone. The CDR3 DNA reads as TGTGCCAGCAGCGTAGAGGGAGCAGGGGCCTGGACTGGAAACACCATATATTTT. Translating gives CASSVEGAGAWTGNTIYF. This sequence joins TRBV9 and TRBJ1-3, with D possibly matching TRBD1 (6 bases). This CDR3 has 18 amino acids. Germline V CDR1 and CDR2: SGDLS, YYNGEE. The ends were cut back, 0 bases at V and 2 bases at J, with 18 bases in the middle. The full variable domain, completed using reference TRBV9 and TRBJ1-3, is DSGVTQTPKHLITATGQRVTLRCSPRSGDLSVYWYQQSLDQGLQFLIQYYNGEERAKGNILERFSAQQFPDLHSELNLSSLELGDSALYFCASSVEGAGAWTGNTIYFGEGSWLTVV.

This clone showed up many times. J is TRBJ1-1 and V is TRBV18; no reliable D call. Trimming removed 1 base from V and 6 bases from J, with 12 bases in between. The CDR3 extends over 14 amino acids. Looked up from germline, CDR1 is KGHSH and CDR2 is LQKENI. CDR3 residues: CASSPQAEPAEAFF. Written as DNA, the CDR3 is TGTGCCAGCTCACCACAGGCGGAGCCCGCTGAAGCTTTCTTT.

With respect to this clone: A read error may explain this, as a much larger clone is one base away. This chain joins TRBV9 and TRBJ2-7; tentatively, D is TRBD1 (6 bases). Germline V gene lookup returns CDR1 SGDLS and CDR2 YYNGEE. The CDR3 has 15 amino acids. The CDR3 loop is CASSVCGQSSYEQHF. The CDR3, as DNA: TGTGCCAGCAGCGTATGTGGACAGAGCTCCTACGAGCAGCACTTC.

The table lists this clone with many counts. Other DNA sequences in the sample encode the same CDR3. The chain couples TRBV6-2 or TRBV6-3 to TRBJ1-1; D perhaps matches TRBD1 (5 bases). Germline V gene sequence: CDR1 MNHEY, CDR2 SVGEGT. The CDR3 is made up of 13 amino acids. V lost 2 bases to trimming and J lost 4 bases, with 8 bases between them. DNA of the CDR3: TGTGCCAGCAGTTACGTGGGGGGCACTGAAGCTTTCTTT. Translating gives CASSYVGGTEAFF.

This clone showed up many times. V gene TRBV10-3 combines with J gene TRBJ2-1, with TRBD2 matching over 8 bases. The CDR3 sequence is 15 residues long. Germline values: CDR1 ENHRY, CDR2 SYGVKD. Trimming removed 8 bases from V and 0 bases from J; junction bases left unmatched: 6. The CDR3 nucleotides read TGTGCCATCCGGGGGGGGGCAGGCTCCTACAATGAGCAGTTCTTC. It codes for CAIRGGAGSYNEQFF.

The chain is built from TRBV12-3 or TRBV12-4 and TRBJ2-7; no reliable D call. Trimming stripped 5 bases from V and 3 bases from J, with 5 bases between. The CDR3 totals 11 residues. CDR3 loop: CASSLGYEQYF. DNA of the CDR3: TGTGCCAGCAGTCTTGGCTACGAGCAGTACTTC.

This clone was picked up many times. The rearrangement joins TRBV12-3 or TRBV12-4 to TRBJ2-3; D gene unclear. V lost 6 bases and J lost 13, with 17 bases in between. CDR3 length equals 12 residues. CDR3: CASSPDWLKEYF. CDR3 DNA sequence: TGTGCCAGCAGCCCTGACTGGCTCAAGGAGTATTTT.

This clone appeared many times. The CDR3 region has the DNA TGCGCCAGCAGCCGCGACAGCCCCTATAATTCACCCCTCCACTTT. The encoded protein is CASSRDSPYNSPLHF. The chain combines TRBV5-1 with TRBJ1-6, with D possibly matching TRBD1 (5 bases). Trimming removed 4 bases at V and 2 bases at J, with 10 bases between. Germline CDR1 SGHRS, CDR2 YFSETQ. CDR3 length: 15 residues.

The J gene is TRBJ2-7, the V gene TRBV6-2 or TRBV6-3; D not resolved. Between the trimmed V and J ends, which lost 7 bases and 2 bases, there was a span of 15 bases. The V gene's germline CDR1 is MNHEY and CDR2 SVGEGT. CDR3 size: 14 residues. The CDR3 loop is CASITLSAPYEQYF. CDR3 bases: TGTGCCAGCATTACTCTATCGGCTCCCTACGAGCAGTACTTC.

This clone was counted ten times or more. The missing conserved phenylalanine or tryptophan at the end of this CDR3 makes a read error likely. The DNA is left out, because the CDR3 cannot be placed on it with certainty; the CDR3 is given as TCRdb lists it. The gene calls are TRBV9 and TRBJ1-3; the D call TRBD1 from the table was never checked on the DNA. Germline V gives CDR1 SGDLS, CDR2 YYNGEE. The CDR3 adds up to 9 amino acids, both ends counted. The CDR3 region is CASSATGGI.

In its sample, this clone was seen many times. The chain joins TRBV7-8 to TRBJ2-2, with TRBD2 identical over 7 bases. Trimming at V came to 2 bases and at J to 4 bases, leaving 7 bases not matched to a gene. Germline V gene data show CDR1 as SGHVS and CDR2 as FQNEAQ. The CDR3 runs 16 residues. CDR3 sequence: CASSLYPSGLTGELFF. CDR3 bases: TGTGCCAGCAGCTTATACCCTAGCGGCCTCACCGGGGAGCTGTTTTTT.

This clone was counted many times. The chain combines TRBV14 with TRBJ1-6; perhaps TRBD1 as D (6 bases). This CDR3 has 16 residues. V was trimmed by 5 bases and J by 13 bases, leaving 24 bases between them. Germline lookup yields CDR1 SGHDN and CDR2 FVKESK. The CDR3, as DNA: TGTGCCAGCAGCGAAGGGGGGTGGGGGAGATGGGATCCCCTCCACTTT. This sequence encodes CASSEGGWGRWDPLHF.

This clone was recorded at least ten times. This sequence joins TRBV5-1 and TRBJ1-1, with a tentative D call TRBD1 (5 bases). The V gene lost 3 bases and the J gene lost 1 base, with 7 bases spanning the gap. The CDR3 length is 13 residues. The germline gives CDR1 SGHRS, CDR2 YFSETQ. CDR3 protein: CASSWGKNTEAFF. CDR3 coding DNA: TGCGCCAGCAGCTGGGGGAAGAACACTGAAGCTTTCTTT. Full variable domain (missing parts from reference TRBV5-1 and TRBJ1-1): KAGVTQTPRYLIKTRGQQVTLSCSPISGHRSVSWYQQTPGQGLQFLFEYFSETQRNKGNFPGRFSGRQFSNSRSEMNVSTLELGDSALYLCASSWGKNTEAFFGQGTRLTVV.

This clone was counted a few times. The chain combines TRBV27 with TRBJ2-7, with TRBD1 matching 8 bases. After removal of 4 bases from V and 1 base from J, the junction contained 9 bases not matched to a gene. Looked up from germline, CDR1 is MNHEY and CDR2 is SMNVEV (reference sequence). This CDR3 contains 16 residues. The CDR3: CASSSAGGGRSYEQYF. The DNA for the CDR3 is TGTGCCAGCAGTTCCGCAGGGGGCGGTCGATCCTACGAGCAGTACTTC.

This clone came up many times. V is TRBV4-2 and J is TRBJ2-7; D might be TRBD1 (6 bases). This CDR3 comprises 15 residues. CDR1 LGHNA and CDR2 YNFKEQ come from the germline V gene. V lost 0 bases and J lost 2, with 11 bases in between. CDR3 nucleotide sequence: TGTGCCAGCAGCCAAGATCAGGGGACGGCCTACGAGCAGTACTTC. Its protein product is CASSQDQGTAYEQYF.

The V gene is TRBV12-3 or TRBV12-4, the J gene TRBJ2-7; possibly TRBD1 for D (6 bases). CDR3 length: 15 residues. V dropped 6 bases and J dropped 3 bases, with 18 bases sitting between them. DNA of the CDR3: TGTGCCAGCAGCCCGACAGGATTTCAGAACTACGAGCAGTACTTC. Its translation: CASSPTGFQNYEQYF.

Comments on this clone: At one of its ends the junction is not consistent with the germline gene, which may arise from a read error. The V and J genes are TRBV28 and TRBJ1-5; tentatively, D is TRBD1 (5 bases). This CDR3 is 16 amino acids long. Germline CDR1 reads MDHEN; CDR2 reads SYDVKM. DNA of the CDR3: TGTGCCAGCAGCCGCCACCAGGGTGACACCAATCAGCCCCAGAATTTT. The encoded protein is CASSRHQGDTNQPQNF. The full variable domain, completed using reference TRBV28 and TRBJ1-5, is DVKVTQSSRYLVKRTGEKVFLECVQDMDHENMFWYRQDPGLGLRLIYFSYDVKMKEKGDIPEGYSVSREKKERFSLILESASTNQTSMYLCASSRHQGDTNQPQNFGDGTRLSIL.

This clone has a count of ten or more. V and J are TRBV4-3 and TRBJ2-1; TRBD1 agrees at 7 bases. The J segment lost 7 bases and the V segment lost 1 base, leaving 10 bases of the junction unmatched. Germline loops: CDR1 LGHNA, CDR2 YSLEER. This CDR3 is built from 16 residues. In DNA form, the CDR3 reads TGCGCCAGCAGCCAAGCGGTAGACAGGGCCGAAAATGAGCAGTTCTTC. Translating it yields CASSQAVDRAENEQFF.